This T cell receptor beta chain comes out of a study of OX40 agonist ivuxolimab in advanced cancers. V was cut by 2 bases and J by 1 base, with 8 bases left in between. This CDR3 spans 14 amino acids. Looked up from germline, CDR1 is MNHNS and CDR2 is SASEGT. In this sample, this clone turned up a few times. The repertoire was sequenced with immunoSEQ multiplex PCR; TCRdb's copy has only in-frame clones and lacks some. The table records 75,000 to 90,000 clones, under 95% of them present only once. The sequence was obtained from an adult with an advanced solid tumor such as melanoma, head and neck, liver or kidney cancer. V and J are TRBV6-1 and TRBJ1-1; TRBD1 is a possible D gene (5 bases). The sample consisted of CD4+ or CD8+ T cells sorted from blood, taken in a trial of the OX40 agonist ivuxolimab. This CDR3 reads CASSERGWNTEAFF. The CDR3 region has the DNA TGTGCCAGCAGTGAACGGGGGTGGAACACTGAAGCTTTCTTT.